These 30 T cell receptor beta chains were sequenced from one sample in a study of human T cells and chemical hapten exposure. Each CDR3 protein gets one entry after TCRdb re-called the RACE reads with MiXCR. This table holds a few hundred thousand distinct CDR3 sequences, about 6.3% found once. The time point was: patch test 2, 6 weeks after DPC sensitization. Treatment reported: therapeutic diphenylcyclopropenone sensitization with weekly scalp DPC. The sample in question was whole blood, obtained in connection with sensitization to the hapten diphenylcyclopropenone (DPC). These receptors were obtained from a woman aged 18-30 years with alopecia areata. Some clones in this sample may be carry-over from other donors' samples.

V and J are TRBV6-2 or TRBV6-3 and TRBJ2-1, with D perhaps TRBD2 (6 bases). Trimming took off 7 bases at V and 12 bases at J, with 16 bases between the two ends. CDR1 MNHEY and CDR2 SVGEGT come from the germline V gene. The CDR3 covers 12 residues. The CDR3 DNA sequence: TGTGCCAGCATTACCAGCGGGTCGGGGCAGTTCTTC. Translating gives CASITSGSGQFF.

This clonotype was seen only a few times. The chain carries TRBV5-5 and TRBJ1-2; 10 bases fit TRBD1. This CDR3 spans 17 amino acids. The germline V gene encodes CDR1 SGHKS and CDR2 YYEKEE (reference sequence). V dropped 1 base and J dropped 6; count of bases not matched to a gene: 12. CDR3: CASSLKAGDRGFDGYTF. For the CDR3, the DNA is TGTGCCAGCAGCTTGAAAGCCGGGGACAGGGGCTTTGATGGCTACACCTTC.

This clonotype was seen at least ten times. The J gene is TRBJ1-4, the V gene TRBV5-1, with 10 positions matching TRBD1. Germline CDR1 reads SGHRS; CDR2 reads YFSETQ. V trimming: 4 bases; J trimming: 5 bases; junction bases outside the gene matches: 5. The CDR3 has 15 residues. The DNA of the CDR3 is TGCGCCAGCAGCATAGACAGGGGGCGAAATGAAAAACTGTTTTTT. Its protein is CASSIDRGRNEKLFF.

This clonotype was seen many times. V gene TRBV18 combines with J gene TRBJ1-2, with D perhaps TRBD1 (5 bases). The CDR3 extends over 14 amino acids. Trimming took off 3 bases at V and 2 bases at J, with 10 bases between the two ends. Germline lookup yields CDR1 KGHSH and CDR2 LQKENI. In DNA, the CDR3 is TGTGCCAGCTCACCTTCCGGGGCCAACTATGGCTACACCTTC. Translating gives CASSPSGANYGYTF.

The CDR3 nucleotides are TGCAGTGCTAGTTCCTACTCGTACACGCAGTATTTT. Translating it yields CSASSYSYTQYF. V and J are TRBV20-1 and TRBJ2-3; D is uncertain. Germline CDR1 and CDR2: DFQATT and SNEGSKA (reference sequence). Trimming shortened V by 3 bases and J by 9 bases, and 13 bases separated the two germline ends. There are 12 residues in the CDR3.

The rearrangement uses TRBV5-4 and TRBJ1-2; D is undetermined. CDR3 length: 12 amino acids. CDR1 SGHNT and CDR2 YYREEE come from the germline V gene (reference sequence). V was trimmed by 1 base and J by 6 bases, leaving 7 bases between them. In nucleotides, the CDR3 is TGTGCCAGCAGCTTGAATCAGAATGGCTACACCTTC. Protein product: CASSLNQNGYTF. Drawing the rest from reference TRBV5-4 and TRBJ1-2, the complete variable domain is ETGVTQSPTHLIKTRGQQVTLRCSSQSGHNTVSWYQQALGQGPQFIFQYYREEENGRGNFPPRFSGLQFPNYSSELNVNALELDDSALYLCASSLNQNGYTFGSGTRLTVV.

This sequence joins TRBV27 and TRBJ2-6; no firm D call. Germline CDR1 and CDR2: MNHEY and SMNVEV (reference sequence). The CDR3 length is 19 residues. With 0 bases removed from V and 0 bases from J, the gap between germline ends came to 15 bases. The CDR3 region is CASSLSWVPSLSGANVLTF. The CDR3 nucleotides are TGTGCCAGCAGTTTATCGTGGGTACCCTCTCTCTCTGGGGCCAACGTCCTGACTTTC.

The chain links TRBV28 to TRBJ2-5, with no clear D. There are 16 residues in the CDR3. The V gene lost 3 bases and the J gene lost 2 bases, with 16 bases spanning the gap. Germline V lookup: CDR1 MDHEN, CDR2 SYDVKM. DNA for the CDR3: TGTGCCAGCAGTTTCTCCGCGGATTTCAGACAAGAGACCCAGTACTTC. Residues: CASSFSADFRQETQYF.

Ten or more counts support this clonotype. The rearrangement links TRBV9 to TRBJ1-6; 8 positions match TRBD1. The CDR3 covers 15 residues. Germline V gives CDR1 SGDLS, CDR2 YYNGEE. V lost 4 bases to trimming and J lost 6 bases; unmatched junction nucleotides: 6. The chain's CDR3 is CASSPGQGGNSPLHF. The DNA for the CDR3 is TGTGCCAGCAGCCCAGGACAGGGTGGTAATTCACCCCTCCACTTT.

This clonotype occurred a few times. This sequence joins TRBV4-1 and TRBJ1-3; a weak D match, TRBD1 (6 bases). Germline CDR1 MGHRA, CDR2 YSYEKL. Trimming pared 0 bases from V and 2 bases from J, leaving 11 bases between. The CDR3 length is 16 residues. CDR3 sequence reads: CASSQDMTGPGNTIYF. Here the CDR3 DNA reads TGCGCCAGCAGCCAAGATATGACAGGCCCTGGAAACACCATATATTTT.

This clonotype was counted only a few times. This chain links TRBV6-4 with TRBJ2-2; D is possibly TRBD1 or TRBD2 (5 bases each). CDR1 is MRHNA and CDR2 is SNTAGT in the germline V gene. The CDR3 loop spans 13 amino acids. V lost 8 bases and J lost 3, with 10 bases in between. The CDR3 DNA sequence: TGTGCCAGCCAGGGACGGGACACCGGGGAGCTGTTTTTT. Residues: CASQGRDTGELFF.

This chain joins TRBV7-2 and TRBJ1-6, with 7 bases aligning to TRBD1. J was trimmed by 18 bases and V by 2 bases; bases with no gene match: 10. This CDR3 is built from 13 residues. Germline CDR1 SGHTA, CDR2 FQGNSA. The CDR3 reads CASSLNVVQGTHF. The CDR3 coding sequence is TGTGCCAGCAGCTTAAATGTTGTACAGGGGACCCACTTT.

This clonotype has more than one count but fewer than ten. The rearrangement uses TRBV28 and TRBJ1-6; D gene ambiguous. Trimming shortened V by 5 bases and J by 7 bases, and 12 bases separated the two germline ends. Germline V CDR1 and CDR2: MDHEN, SYDVKM. This CDR3 spans 14 amino acids. CDR3 in DNA: TGTGCCAGCAGTCCATTAACCTTAAATTCACCCCTCCACTTT. This gives the protein CASSPLTLNSPLHF.

This clonotype has more than one count but fewer than ten. The rearrangement links TRBV6-5 to TRBJ2-5; 10 nucleotides match TRBD1. Germline assignment: CDR1 MNHEY and CDR2 SVGAGI. The CDR3 totals 14 residues. Trimming cost V 6 bases and J 4 bases; bases outside gene matches: 5. CDR3 in DNA: TGTGCCAGCAGCGGGACAGGGGCGGGAGAGACCCAGTACTTC. Encoded protein: CASSGTGAGETQYF.

This clonotype was recorded at least ten times. The CDR3, as DNA: TGCGCCAGCAGCCAAGGAACTGGCACTAATGAAAAACTGTTTTTT. Amino acid sequence: CASSQGTGTNEKLFF. This chain connects TRBV4-3 to TRBJ1-4, with unresolved D. Trimming stripped 1 base from V and 2 bases from J, with 8 bases between. The CDR3 has 15 amino acids. Looked up from germline, CDR1 is LGHNA and CDR2 is YSLEER.

There are many counts of this clonotype. The CDR3, as DNA: TGTGCCAGCAGCCCCAGCGGGTTCGAGCTGTTTTTT. Translating it yields CASSPSGFELFF. V and J are TRBV3-1 and TRBJ2-2; D might be TRBD2 (6 bases). The V end lost 4 bases, the J end lost 11 bases, and 11 bases lay between the germline ends. Germline CDR1 and CDR2: LGHDT and YNNKEL (reference sequence). This CDR3 has 12 amino acids.

This clonotype was recorded a few times. Here the CDR3 reads CASSRTLKSSGNTIYF. CDR3 DNA sequence: TGTGCCAGCAGTAGGACCCTCAAGAGCTCTGGAAACACCATATATTTT. The chain employs TRBV6-2 or TRBV6-3 and TRBJ1-3; D not resolved. CDR1 is MNHEY, CDR2 SVGEGT, per germline. Trimming took 5 bases from V and 0 from J, leaving 14 bases between them. The CDR3 loop spans 16 amino acids.

The chain joins TRBV5-4 to TRBJ2-1; the match to TRBD2 covers 8 bases. The CDR3 covers 14 residues. CDR1 is SGHNT, CDR2 YYREEE, per germline (reference sequence). Trimming at V came to 4 bases and at J to 8 bases, leaving 8 bases not matched to a gene. CDR3 bases: TGTGCCAGCAGCCGCACCGGGACTAGGTATGAGCAGTTCTTC. Protein: CASSRTGTRYEQFF.

The sample holds many counts of this clonotype. The CDR3 spells CASSYPGQTYNSPLHF. CDR3 nucleotides: TGTGCCAGCAGTTATCCCGGACAGACCTATAATTCACCCCTCCACTTT. V usage is TRBV6-2 or TRBV6-3 and J usage is TRBJ1-6, with a possible D match to TRBD1 (6 bases). Germline V gene sequence: CDR1 MNHEY, CDR2 SVGEGT. The CDR3 is made up of 16 amino acids. Trimming cost V 3 bases and J 2 bases, with 11 bases left between them.

There are many counts of this clonotype. V is TRBV6-5 and J is TRBJ1-6; the D gene is possibly TRBD1 (5 bases). The CDR3 consists of 21 residues. Trimming stripped 4 bases from V and 0 bases from J, with 25 bases between. Germline V CDR1 and CDR2: MNHEY, SVGAGI. As DNA, the CDR3 is TGTGCCAGCAGTTTACTCACAGGCCACAGAAGCCTTAGCTCCTATAATTCACCCCTCCACTTT. Its protein is CASSLLTGHRSLSSYNSPLHF.

V gene TRBV6-2 or TRBV6-3 combines with J gene TRBJ2-3; TRBD1 might be the D (6 bases). V was clipped by 5 bases and J by 0 bases, with 12 bases between them. The CDR3 runs 15 residues. Germline CDR1 MNHEY, CDR2 SVGEGT. The CDR3 DNA reads TGTGCCAGCAGTCAATGGGACACCAGCACAGATACGCAGTATTTT. As protein: CASSQWDTSTDTQYF.

In this sample, this clonotype turned up many times. The rearrangement links TRBV10-3 to TRBJ2-3; D tentatively reads TRBD1 or TRBD2 (5 bases each). The V end lost 4 bases, the J end lost 1 base, and 12 bases lay between the germline ends. The germline V gene has CDR1 ENHRY and CDR2 SYGVKD. The CDR3 length is 15 residues. Written as DNA, the CDR3 is TGTGCCATCAGTGCATACCGGGACCGCACAGATACGCAGTATTTT. Residues: CAISAYRDRTDTQYF.

This chain links TRBV4-2 with TRBJ2-2; TRBD2 matches 15 bases. The CDR3 has 19 residues. Trimming at V came to 0 bases and at J to 1 base, leaving 3 bases not matched to a gene. Germline CDR1 LGHNA, CDR2 YNFKEQ. The CDR3 loop reads CASSQDGTSGGWNTGELFF. CDR3 in DNA: TGTGCCAGCAGCCAAGACGGGACTAGCGGGGGGTGGAACACCGGGGAGCTGTTTTTT.

The genes are TRBV6-6 and TRBJ1-2, with D hard to call. The V end lost 8 bases, the J end lost 3 bases, and 7 bases lay between the germline ends. Germline V gene sequence: CDR1 MNHNY, CDR2 SVGAGI (reference sequence). CDR3 size: 11 residues. DNA for the CDR3: TGTGCCAGCCGTACCTACTATGGCTACACCTTC. Its protein is CASRTYYGYTF.

This clonotype was seen only a few times. The genes are TRBV7-8 and TRBJ1-2; TRBD1 aligns across 12 bases. The CDR3 has 16 amino acids. Germline values: CDR1 SGHVS, CDR2 FQNEAQ. The ends lost 1 base at V and 10 bases at J; junction bases unmatched: 10. CDR3 nucleotides: TGTGCCAGCAGCTTAGAGGGGACAGGGGGCGCCATTAACTACACCTTC. Protein: CASSLEGTGGAINYTF.

This clonotype was recorded a few times. The chain is built from TRBV6-5 and TRBJ2-5, with TRBD2 matching 7 bases. Trimming at V came to 7 bases and at J to 5 bases, leaving 16 bases not matched to a gene. This CDR3 region has 16 residues. The V gene's germline CDR1 is MNHEY and CDR2 SVGAGI. The CDR3 DNA reads TGTGCCAGCACCTCGGGCGGGGGAACGGGTCGGGAGACCCAGTACTTC. Its translation: CASTSGGGTGRETQYF.

The chain links TRBV7-9 to TRBJ2-7, with D possibly being TRBD1 (6 bases). The CDR3 consists of 17 residues. Germline assignment: CDR1 SEHNR and CDR2 FQNEAQ (reference sequence). Trimming took off 5 bases at V and 5 bases at J, with 25 bases between the two ends. The CDR3 DNA reads TGTGCCAGCAGCCACAATAAAGGGATACAGGGAAGGAACGAGCAGTACTTC. Amino acid sequence: CASSHNKGIQGRNEQYF.

This clonotype was observed at least ten times. V is TRBV20-1 and J is TRBJ2-3, with TRBD2 matching over 12 bases. This CDR3 has 18 amino acids. The germline gives CDR1 DFQATT, CDR2 SNEGSKA (reference sequence). The V gene end was trimmed by 6 bases and the J gene end by 0 bases; junction bases not matched to a gene: 13. The CDR3 sequence is CSASLGLAGGVSTDTQYF. CDR3 DNA sequence: TGCAGTGCCTCACTTGGGCTAGCGGGGGGGGTTAGCACAGATACGCAGTATTTT.

This clonotype came up a few times. This rearrangement joins TRBV20-1 to TRBJ1-1; D is possibly TRBD1 (5 bases). Trimming took 1 base from V and 5 from J, leaving 8 bases between them. Per the germline V gene, CDR1 is DFQATT and CDR2 is SNEGSKA (reference sequence). There are 12 residues in the CDR3. CDR3 protein: CSARGGGTEAFF. CDR3 sequence (DNA): TGCAGTGCTAGAGGCGGGGGAACTGAAGCTTTCTTT.

The gene calls are TRBV7-2 and TRBJ1-3; D ambiguous. Germline CDR1 reads SGHTA; CDR2 reads FQGNSA. This CDR3 is 15 amino acids long. V gave up 1 base and J gave up 4 bases, with 11 bases separating them. In nucleotides, the CDR3 is TGTGCCAGCAGCTTAGTGACGCGATCCGGAAACACCATATATTTT. It translates to CASSLVTRSGNTIYF.